These 15 T cell receptor beta chains share one sample of origin, sequenced in a study of CXCR3-negative and CXCR3-positive naive CD8 T cells. Study-wide points: Naive cells positive for CXCR3 carried more hydrophobic TRB CDR3s than CXCR3-negative ones.

The antigens these receptors bind are not known. UMI-labeled 5' RACE yielded the TRB cDNA libraries. From its re-call of the 5' RACE reads, TCRdb lists each CDR3 protein once, without DNA. The listing records approximately 100,000 distinct CDR3 sequences. Sequenced sample: naive CXCR3+ CD8+ T cells from blood. Subset noted: CD45RO-CCR7+CD27+CD95- naive CD8+ T cells expressing CXCR3 (TNR3+). The receptors derive from a human donor in good health. Some clones in this sample may be carry-over from other donors' samples.

The V and J genes are TRBV27 and TRBJ2-7. This CDR3 has 12 amino acids. From germline, CDR1 is MNHEY and CDR2 SMNVEV (reference sequence). This CDR3 reads CASARSSYEQYF.

The CDR3 is CASSVGTGQTEAFF. The rearrangement joins TRBV9 to TRBJ1-1; absent DNA, TCRdb's TRBD1 call cannot be checked. CDR1 is SGDLS, CDR2 YYNGEE, per germline. The CDR3 length is 14 residues.

The chain has TRBV7-3 and TRBJ1-1. This CDR3 has 14 residues. CDR1 is SGHTA, CDR2 FQGTGA, per germline. The CDR3 is CASSQGLPGVRAFF.

The rearrangement uses TRBV5-6 and TRBJ2-3; TCRdb proposes TRBD1, but this gene call is untestable without DNA. The germline CDR1 and CDR2 sequences are SGHDT and YYEEEE. This CDR3 contains 14 residues. This CDR3 is CASSFPESTDTQYF.

The chain uses TRBV12-3 or TRBV12-4 and TRBJ1-2; with no DNA, the TCRdb D assignment of TRBD1 cannot be verified. This CDR3 comprises 14 residues. CDR3 protein: CASRVTGDNYGYTF.

V and J are TRBV29-1 and TRBJ2-1. The CDR3 has 16 amino acids. The germline CDR1 and CDR2 sequences are SQVTM and ANQGSEA. The CDR3: CSVNHPASWVSNEQFF.

The chain employs TRBV10-3 and TRBJ2-7; TCRdb proposes TRBD1, but this gene call is untestable without DNA. The CDR3 length is 13 residues. Germline CDR1 and CDR2: ENHRY and SYGVKD. CDR3: CAISGRQGYEQYF.

This chain uses TRBV4-1 with TRBJ2-6; with no DNA, the TCRdb D assignment of TRBD1 cannot be verified. The CDR3 is 21 residues long. Germline V gives CDR1 MGHRA, CDR2 YSYEKL. The CDR3 sequence: CASTSEGGYLEPLSGANVLTF.

The chain has TRBV5-6 and TRBJ1-1; TCRdb's D call, TRBD1, is unchecked because there is no DNA. The CDR3 sequence is 16 residues long. The germline gives CDR1 SGHDT, CDR2 YYEEEE. The CDR3 sequence: CASSLNAGTGIAEAFF.

The V and J genes are TRBV28 and TRBJ2-2. This CDR3 is 16 amino acids long. Germline CDR1 and CDR2: MDHEN and SYDVKM. The CDR3 sequence: CASSLLQYANTGELFF.

The chain carries TRBV29-1 and TRBJ2-1; TCRdb selects TRBD1, and the lack of DNA leaves this call unchecked. The germline gives CDR1 SQVTM, CDR2 ANQGSEA. The CDR3 has 13 amino acids. The CDR3: CSVRGVSYNEQFF.

This chain uses TRBV6-1 with TRBJ2-7; TCRdb outputs TRBD1, but without DNA this stays unchecked. The CDR3 is 13 amino acids. Germline assignment: CDR1 MNHNS and CDR2 SASEGT. CDR3: CASSPRHGNEQCF.

The chain links TRBV23-1 to TRBJ1-5; as DNA is missing, the TRBD1 call by TCRdb cannot be tested. TRBV23-1 is an open reading frame, and its role is uncertain. The length of the CDR3 is 17 residues. The CDR3 loop is CASSPTREQGAGQPQHF.

The rearrangement uses TRBV29-1 and TRBJ1-2. The germline V gene has CDR1 SQVTM and CDR2 ANQGSEA. The CDR3 contains 12 residues. Here the CDR3 reads CSVGHQDYGYTF.

The chain uses TRBV29-1 and TRBJ2-1; TCRdb's assignment of TRBD2 cannot be checked, as there is no DNA. Per germline, CDR1 SQVTM and CDR2 ANQGSEA. The CDR3 consists of 15 residues. CDR3: CSVDSGGRARNEQFF.